This T cell receptor beta chain was captured in a study of shared clonotypes between healthy human individuals. Losses at the gene ends were 4 bases for V and 4 bases for J; bases not matched to a gene: 5. The CDR3 has 16 amino acids. In germline, CDR1 is SGHTA, CDR2 FQGTGA. Overall study findings and caveats: Specimens sampled were limited to blood, with tissue repertoires likely differing.

Clones were read by immunoSEQ multiplex PCR, and TCRdb kept only the in-frame ones, dropping some. Of 470,000 or so clones listed, 81% were seen once; the top ten hold about 12%. Of note for this clone: Its antigen is as yet unknown.

This receptor was taken from a woman aged 40 to 50 in good health. Some clones in this sample may be carry-over from other donors' samples. V is TRBV7-3 and J is TRBJ2-3; TRBD2 matches at 13 bases. The specimen sequenced was PBMCs. CDR3 sequence: CASSSGLAGVADTQYF. Here the CDR3 DNA reads TGTGCCAGCAGCTCTGGACTAGCGGGAGTTGCAGATACGCAGTATTTT.